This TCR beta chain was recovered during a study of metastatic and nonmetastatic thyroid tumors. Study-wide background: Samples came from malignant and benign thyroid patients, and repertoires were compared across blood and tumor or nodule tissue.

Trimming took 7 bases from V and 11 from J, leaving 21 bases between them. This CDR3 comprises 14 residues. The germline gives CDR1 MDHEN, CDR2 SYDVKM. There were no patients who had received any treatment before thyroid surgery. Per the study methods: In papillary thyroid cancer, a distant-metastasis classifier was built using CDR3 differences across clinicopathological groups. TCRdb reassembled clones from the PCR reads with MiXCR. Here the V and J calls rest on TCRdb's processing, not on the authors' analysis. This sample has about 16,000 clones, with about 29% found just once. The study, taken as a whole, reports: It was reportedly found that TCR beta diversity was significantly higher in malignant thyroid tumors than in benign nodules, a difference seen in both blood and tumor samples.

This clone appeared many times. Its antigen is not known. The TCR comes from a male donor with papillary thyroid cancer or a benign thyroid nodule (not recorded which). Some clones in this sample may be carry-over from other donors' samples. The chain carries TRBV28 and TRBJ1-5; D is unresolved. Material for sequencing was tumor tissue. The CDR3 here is CASNLDAGKRTQHF. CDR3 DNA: TGTGCCAGCAACCTAGATGCGGGGAAAAGGACCCAGCATTTT.